This record covers a single T cell receptor (beta chain). No antigen is known for it. This sample was taken from a study of cytomegalovirus exposure and HLA in healthy donors. Study information: Approximately 200 million T cells yielded 117 million unique TCR beta sequences in earlier analysis. Study-wide results and caveats: In a later analysis, an Asian-associated ancestry cluster reportedly showed fewer N-insertions than the roughly 730-donor mean.

The PCR used 60 Vbeta and 13 Jbeta primers. Only in-frame clones appear in the TCRdb table, and some are missing; sequencing was by immunoSEQ multiplex PCR. Altogether around 150,000 clones are present, 70% to 80% being singletons, with the ten largest covering around 2.2%. This CDR3 region has 14 residues. The V segment lost 6 bases and the J segment 3 bases; nucleotides outside the gene matches: 8. Germline V gene data show CDR1 as MNHEY and CDR2 as SMNVEV (reference sequence). Sample: PBMCs. The rearrangement joins TRBV27 to TRBJ2-7; TRBD2 matches 7 bases. The clonotype originates from a man aged 25-45 years in good health and CMV-seronegative. CDR3 sequence (DNA): TGTGCCAGCAGATCAGCGGGGTTAGTCTACGAGCAGTACTTC. Translation gives CASRSAGLVYEQYF.